This TCR beta chain emerged from a study of blood T cell repertoires in COVID-19. The study drew participants aged roughly 18 to 95 years from 20 to 30 US areas. Germline V gene data show CDR1 as SGHRS and CDR2 as YFSETQ. The CDR3 spans 14 residues. Trimming stripped 0 bases from V and 14 bases from J, with 20 bases between. Original handling: Estimation of nucleated cell counts was performed using reference gene primer amplification. The data were produced by immunoSEQ multiplex PCR, yet TCRdb's version contains in-frame clones alone and is incomplete. For V, J and clone size, that table is used; D and trimming come from the DNA. The profile covers about 270,000 clones, with around 88% appearing a single time and approximately 1.2% taken by the ten largest.

The specimen was PBMCs or T cells enriched from blood (not recorded which). The rearrangement links TRBV5-1 to TRBJ1-2, with D perhaps TRBD1 (6 bases). The sequence derives from a woman in her forties with acute COVID-19. CDR3 protein: CASSLGTDFLFRTF. The DNA for the CDR3 is TGCGCCAGCAGCTTGGGGACAGACTTCCTTTTCCGAACCTTC.